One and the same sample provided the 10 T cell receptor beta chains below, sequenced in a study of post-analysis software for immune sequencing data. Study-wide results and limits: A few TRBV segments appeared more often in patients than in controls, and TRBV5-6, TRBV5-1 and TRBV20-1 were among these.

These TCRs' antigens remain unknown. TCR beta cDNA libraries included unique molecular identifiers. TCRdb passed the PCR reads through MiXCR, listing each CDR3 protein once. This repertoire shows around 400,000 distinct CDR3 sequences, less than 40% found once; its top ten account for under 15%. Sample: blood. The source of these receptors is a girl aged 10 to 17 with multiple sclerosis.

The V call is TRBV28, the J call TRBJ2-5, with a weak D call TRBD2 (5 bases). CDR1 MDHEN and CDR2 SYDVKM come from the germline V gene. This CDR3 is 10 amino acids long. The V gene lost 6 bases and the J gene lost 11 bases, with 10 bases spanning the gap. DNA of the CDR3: TGTGCCAGCAGCTCTGGGGAGCAGTACTTC. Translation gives CASSSGEQYF.

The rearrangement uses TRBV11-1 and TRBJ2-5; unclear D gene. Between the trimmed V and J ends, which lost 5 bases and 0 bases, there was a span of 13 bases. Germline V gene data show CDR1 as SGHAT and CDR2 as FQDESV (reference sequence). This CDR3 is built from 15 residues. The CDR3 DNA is TGTGCCAGCAGCCTGTCCGGACCTTACCAAGAGACCCAGTACTTC. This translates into CASSLSGPYQETQYF.

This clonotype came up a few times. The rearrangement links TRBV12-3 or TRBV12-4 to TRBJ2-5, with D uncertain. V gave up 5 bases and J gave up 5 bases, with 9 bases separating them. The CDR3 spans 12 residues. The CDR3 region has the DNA TGTGCCAGCAGTGCGCCGGGCGAGACCCAGTACTTC. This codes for CASSAPGETQYF.

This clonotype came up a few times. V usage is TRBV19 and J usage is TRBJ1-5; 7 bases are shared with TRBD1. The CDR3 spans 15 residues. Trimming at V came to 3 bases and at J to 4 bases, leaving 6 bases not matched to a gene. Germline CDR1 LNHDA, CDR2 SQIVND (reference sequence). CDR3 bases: TGTGCCAGTAGTATCGATGGACAGGTTAATCAGCCCCAGCATTTT. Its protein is CASSIDGQVNQPQHF.

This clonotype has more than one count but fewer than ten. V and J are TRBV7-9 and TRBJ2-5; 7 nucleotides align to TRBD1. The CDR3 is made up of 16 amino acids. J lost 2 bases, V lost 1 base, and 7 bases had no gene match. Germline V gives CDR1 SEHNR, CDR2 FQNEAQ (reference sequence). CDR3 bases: TGTGCCAGCAGCTTAGGGGGACAGCGAAGTCAAGAGACCCAGTACTTC. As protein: CASSLGGQRSQETQYF.

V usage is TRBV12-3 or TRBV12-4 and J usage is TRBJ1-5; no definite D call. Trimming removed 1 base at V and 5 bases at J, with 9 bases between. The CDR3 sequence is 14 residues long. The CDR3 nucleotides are TGTGCCAGCAGTTTAGAAGGCAACTATCAGCCCCAGCATTTT. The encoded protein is CASSLEGNYQPQHF.

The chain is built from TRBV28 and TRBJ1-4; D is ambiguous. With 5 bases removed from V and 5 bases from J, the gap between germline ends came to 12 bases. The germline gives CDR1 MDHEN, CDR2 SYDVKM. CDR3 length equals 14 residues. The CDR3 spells CASSPPPTNEKLFF. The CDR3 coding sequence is TGTGCCAGCAGTCCGCCTCCGACGAATGAAAAACTGTTTTTT.

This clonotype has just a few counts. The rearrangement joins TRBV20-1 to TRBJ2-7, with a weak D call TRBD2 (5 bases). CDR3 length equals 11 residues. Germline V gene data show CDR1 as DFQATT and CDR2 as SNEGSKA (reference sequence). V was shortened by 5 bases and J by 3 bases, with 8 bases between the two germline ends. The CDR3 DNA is TGCAGTGCTTTGGGAGTCTACGAGCAGTACTTC. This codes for CSALGVYEQYF.

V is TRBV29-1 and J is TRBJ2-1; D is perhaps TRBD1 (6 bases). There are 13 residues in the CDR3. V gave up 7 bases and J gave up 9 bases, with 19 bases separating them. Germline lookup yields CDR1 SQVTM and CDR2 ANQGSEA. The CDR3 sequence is CSAGGQGLAEQFF. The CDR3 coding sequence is TGCAGCGCTGGAGGTCAGGGGCTGGCTGAGCAGTTCTTC.

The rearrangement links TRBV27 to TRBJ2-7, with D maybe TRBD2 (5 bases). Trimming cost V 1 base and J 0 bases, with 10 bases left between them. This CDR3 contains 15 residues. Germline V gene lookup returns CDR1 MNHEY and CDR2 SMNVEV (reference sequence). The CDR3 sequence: CASSLYSGSSYEQYF. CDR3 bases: TGTGCCAGCAGTTTATACAGCGGCAGCTCCTACGAGCAGTACTTC.